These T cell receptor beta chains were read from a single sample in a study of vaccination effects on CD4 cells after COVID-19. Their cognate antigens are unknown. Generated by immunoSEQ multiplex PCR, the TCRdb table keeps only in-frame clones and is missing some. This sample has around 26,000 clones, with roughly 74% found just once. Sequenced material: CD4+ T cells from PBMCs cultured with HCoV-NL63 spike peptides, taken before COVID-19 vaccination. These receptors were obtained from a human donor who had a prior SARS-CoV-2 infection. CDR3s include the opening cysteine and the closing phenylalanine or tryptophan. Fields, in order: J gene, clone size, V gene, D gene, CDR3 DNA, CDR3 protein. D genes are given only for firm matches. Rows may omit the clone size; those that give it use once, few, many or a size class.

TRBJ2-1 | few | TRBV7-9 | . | TGTGCCAGCAGCCCCGACAGGACGGTGACCTACAATGAGCAGTTCTTC | CASSPDRTVTYNEQFF
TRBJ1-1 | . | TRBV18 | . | TGTGCCAGCTCACCTCAGGGTCGGGGGGAAGCTTTCTTT | CASSPQGRGEAFF
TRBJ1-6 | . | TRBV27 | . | TGTGCCAGCAGTTTAGTCGGTCAGGGTCGGATAAATTCACCCCTCCACTTT | CASSLVGQGRINSPLHF
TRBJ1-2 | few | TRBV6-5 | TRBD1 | TGTGCCAGCAGTTGGACAGGGGGCGCCTATGGCTACACCTTC | CASSWTGGAYGYTF
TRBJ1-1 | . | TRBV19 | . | TGTGCCAGTGGGCCTACAGGAGGGGTAGGCACTGAAGCTTTCTTT | CASGPTGGVGTEAFF
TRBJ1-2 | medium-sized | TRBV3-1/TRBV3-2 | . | TGTGCCAGCAGCACGACGGTGAACTATGGCTACACCTTC | CASSTTVNYGYTF
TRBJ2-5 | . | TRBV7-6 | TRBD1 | TGTGCCAGCAGCTTTACCGGGACAGGGGAGGCGTGGGAGACCCAGTACTTC | CASSFTGTGEAWETQYF
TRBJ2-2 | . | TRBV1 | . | TGCACCAGCAGCCAAGATAGGTCTAGCGGGAGGGACAGAAACACCGGGGAGCTGTTTTTT | CTSSQDRSSGRDRNTGELFF
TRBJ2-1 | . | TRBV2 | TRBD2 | TGTGCCAGCACCAAAGGGACTAGCGGTTACAATGAGCAGTTCTTC | CASTKGTSGYNEQFF
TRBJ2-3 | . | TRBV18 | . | TGTGCCAGCTCACCACCGGGCCCAGATACGCAGTATTTT | CASSPPGPDTQYF
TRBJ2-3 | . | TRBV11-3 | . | TGTGCCAGCAGCTTAGATCTGACGTTCGGCGCGGGTTTTGATACGCAGTATTTT | CASSLDLTFGAGFDTQYF
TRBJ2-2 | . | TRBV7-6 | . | TGTGCCAGCAGCTTACGGTCAGACACCGGGGAGCTGTTTTTT | CASSLRSDTGELFF
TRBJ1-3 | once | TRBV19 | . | TGTGCCAGTAGTATAGAGAGGGCGTACTCTGGAAACACCATATATTTT | CASSIERAYSGNTIYF
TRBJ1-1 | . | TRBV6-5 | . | TGTGCCAGCCACAGGGAACCGGGGGTAGACACTGAAGCTTTCTTT | CASHREPGVDTEAFF